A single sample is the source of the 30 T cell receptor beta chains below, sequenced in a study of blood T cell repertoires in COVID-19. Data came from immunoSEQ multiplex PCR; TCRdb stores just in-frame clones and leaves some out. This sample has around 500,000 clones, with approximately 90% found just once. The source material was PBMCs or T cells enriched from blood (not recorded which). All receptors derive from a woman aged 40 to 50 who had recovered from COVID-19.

CDR3 sequence (DNA): TGTGCCAGCAGCTTCCCGGGACACCTATTACTCTACGAGCAGTACTTC. It encodes CASSFPGHLLLYEQYF. This chain connects TRBV7-9 to TRBJ2-7, with D perhaps matching TRBD1 (6 bases). V lost 3 bases and J lost 3, with 18 bases in between. CDR1 and CDR2 (germline): SEHNR, FQNEAQ (reference sequence). This CDR3 is built from 16 residues.

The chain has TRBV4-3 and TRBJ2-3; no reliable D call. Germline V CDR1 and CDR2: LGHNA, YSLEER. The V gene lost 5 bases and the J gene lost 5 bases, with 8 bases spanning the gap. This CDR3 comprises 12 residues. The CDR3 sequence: CASSSNRDTQYF. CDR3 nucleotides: TGCGCCAGCAGCTCTAACCGAGATACGCAGTATTTT.

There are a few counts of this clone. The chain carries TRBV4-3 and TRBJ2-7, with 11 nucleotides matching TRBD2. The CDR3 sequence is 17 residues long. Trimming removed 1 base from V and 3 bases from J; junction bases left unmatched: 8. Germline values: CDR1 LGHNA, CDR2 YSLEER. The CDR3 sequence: CASSQAYRGTSGYEQYF. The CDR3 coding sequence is TGCGCCAGCAGCCAAGCGTATCGTGGGACTAGCGGCTACGAGCAGTACTTC.

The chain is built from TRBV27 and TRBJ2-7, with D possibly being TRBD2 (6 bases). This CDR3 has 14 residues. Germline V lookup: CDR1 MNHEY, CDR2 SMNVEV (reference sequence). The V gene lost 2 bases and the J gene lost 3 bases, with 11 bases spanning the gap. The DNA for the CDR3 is TGTGCCAGCAGTTTACGGGGACTGATCTACGAGCAGTACTTC. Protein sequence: CASSLRGLIYEQYF.

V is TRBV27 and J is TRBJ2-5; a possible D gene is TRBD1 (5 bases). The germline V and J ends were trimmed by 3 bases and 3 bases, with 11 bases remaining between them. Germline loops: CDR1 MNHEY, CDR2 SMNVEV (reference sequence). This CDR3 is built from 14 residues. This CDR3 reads CASSFGQGKETQYF. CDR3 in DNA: TGTGCCAGCAGTTTTGGGCAGGGAAAAGAGACCCAGTACTTC.

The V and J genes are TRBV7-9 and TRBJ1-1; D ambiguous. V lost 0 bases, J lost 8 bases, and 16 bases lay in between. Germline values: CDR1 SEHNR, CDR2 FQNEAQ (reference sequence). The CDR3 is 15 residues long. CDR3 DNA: TGTGCCAGCAGCTTAGCTACGATGGCAACAAGAGAAGCTTTCTTT. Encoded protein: CASSLATMATREAFF.

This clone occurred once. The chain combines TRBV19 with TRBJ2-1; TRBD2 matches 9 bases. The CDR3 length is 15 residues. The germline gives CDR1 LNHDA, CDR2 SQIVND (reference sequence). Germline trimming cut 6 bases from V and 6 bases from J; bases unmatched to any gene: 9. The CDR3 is CASSLSGSMSNEQFF. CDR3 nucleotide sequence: TGTGCCAGTAGCCTTAGCGGGAGTATGTCCAATGAGCAGTTCTTC.

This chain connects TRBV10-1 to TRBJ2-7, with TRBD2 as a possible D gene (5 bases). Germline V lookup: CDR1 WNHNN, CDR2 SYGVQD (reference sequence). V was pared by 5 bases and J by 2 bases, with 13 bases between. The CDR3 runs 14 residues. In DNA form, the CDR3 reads TGCGCCAGCAGTAACAGCGGTCCGCCCTACGAGCAGTACTTC. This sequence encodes CASSNSGPPYEQYF.

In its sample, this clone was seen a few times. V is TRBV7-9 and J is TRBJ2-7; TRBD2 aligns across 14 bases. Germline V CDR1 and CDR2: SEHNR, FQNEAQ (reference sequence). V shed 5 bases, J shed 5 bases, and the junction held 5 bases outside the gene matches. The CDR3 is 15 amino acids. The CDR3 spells CASSRGTSGSHEQYF. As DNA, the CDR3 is TGTGCCAGCAGCCGAGGGACTAGCGGGAGCCACGAGCAGTACTTC.

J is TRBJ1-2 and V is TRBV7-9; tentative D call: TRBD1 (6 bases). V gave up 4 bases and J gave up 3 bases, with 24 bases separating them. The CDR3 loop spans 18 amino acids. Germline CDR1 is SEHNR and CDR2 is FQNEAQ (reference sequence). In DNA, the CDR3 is TGTGCCAGCAGCTCTAGGGCAAAACGGCAGGGGATCGACTATGGCTACACCTTC. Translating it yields CASSSRAKRQGIDYGYTF.

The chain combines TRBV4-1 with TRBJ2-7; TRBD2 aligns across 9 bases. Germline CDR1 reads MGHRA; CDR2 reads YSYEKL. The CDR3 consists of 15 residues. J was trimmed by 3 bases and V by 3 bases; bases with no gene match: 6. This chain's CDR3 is CASSHSGTSIYEQYF. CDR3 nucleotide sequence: TGCGCCAGCAGCCATAGTGGGACTAGCATCTACGAGCAGTACTTC.

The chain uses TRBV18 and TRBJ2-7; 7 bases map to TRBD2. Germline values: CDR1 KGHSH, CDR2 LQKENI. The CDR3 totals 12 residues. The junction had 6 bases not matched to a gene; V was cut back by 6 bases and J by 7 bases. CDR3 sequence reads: CASSGDYPEQYF. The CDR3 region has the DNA TGTGCCAGCTCCGGGGACTACCCGGAGCAGTACTTC.

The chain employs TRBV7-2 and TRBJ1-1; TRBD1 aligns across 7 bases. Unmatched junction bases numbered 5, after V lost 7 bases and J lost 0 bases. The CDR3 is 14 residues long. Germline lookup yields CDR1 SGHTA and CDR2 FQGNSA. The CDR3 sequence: CASMTGTVNTEAFF. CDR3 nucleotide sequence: TGTGCCAGCATGACCGGGACAGTGAACACTGAAGCTTTCTTT. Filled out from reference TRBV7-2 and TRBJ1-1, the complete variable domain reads GAGVSQSPSNKVTEKGKDVELRCDPISGHTALYWYRQSLGQGLEFLIYFQGNSAPDKSGLPSDRFSAERTGGSVSTLTIQRTQQEDSAVYLCASMTGTVNTEAFFGQGTRLTVV.

CDR3 DNA: TGTGCCAGCAGACGACGCGACCGGGGGGCTTGGTATGGCTACACCTTC. It is translated as CASRRRDRGAWYGYTF. V and J are TRBV27 and TRBJ1-2; possibly TRBD1 for D (6 bases). Per the germline V gene, CDR1 is MNHEY and CDR2 is SMNVEV (reference sequence). Trimming stripped 6 bases from V and 5 bases from J, with 22 bases between. This CDR3 has 16 residues.

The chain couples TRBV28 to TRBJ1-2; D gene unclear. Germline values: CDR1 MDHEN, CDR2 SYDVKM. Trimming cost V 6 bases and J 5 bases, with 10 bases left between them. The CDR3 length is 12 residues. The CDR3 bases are TGTGCCAGCAGGTCCTCCCGGTATGGCTACACCTTC. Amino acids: CASRSSRYGYTF.

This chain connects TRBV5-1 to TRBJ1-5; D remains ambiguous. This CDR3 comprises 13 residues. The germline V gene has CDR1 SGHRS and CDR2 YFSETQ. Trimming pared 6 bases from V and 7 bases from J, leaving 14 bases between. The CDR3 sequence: CASKVGEGQPQHF. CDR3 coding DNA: TGCGCCAGCAAAGTCGGCGAGGGACAGCCCCAGCATTTT.

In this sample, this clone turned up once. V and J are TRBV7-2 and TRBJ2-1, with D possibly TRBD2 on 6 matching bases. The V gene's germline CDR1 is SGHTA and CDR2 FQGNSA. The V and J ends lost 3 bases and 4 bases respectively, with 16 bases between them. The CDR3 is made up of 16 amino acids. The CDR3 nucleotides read TGTGCCAGCAGCTTCCGAACGGGGGTAACATACAATGAGCAGTTCTTC. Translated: CASSFRTGVTYNEQFF. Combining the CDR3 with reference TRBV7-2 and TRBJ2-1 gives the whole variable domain GAGVSQSPSNKVTEKGKDVELRCDPISGHTALYWYRQSLGQGLEFLIYFQGNSAPDKSGLPSDRFSAERTGGSVSTLTIQRTQQEDSAVYLCASSFRTGVTYNEQFFGPGTRLTVL.

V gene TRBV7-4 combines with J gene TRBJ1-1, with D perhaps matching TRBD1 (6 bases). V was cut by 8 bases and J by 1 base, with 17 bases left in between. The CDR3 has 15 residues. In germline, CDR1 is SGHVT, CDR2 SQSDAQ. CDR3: CASREGVDRNTEAFF. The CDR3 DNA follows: TGTGCCAGCCGGGAGGGGGTGGACAGGAACACTGAAGCTTTCTTT.

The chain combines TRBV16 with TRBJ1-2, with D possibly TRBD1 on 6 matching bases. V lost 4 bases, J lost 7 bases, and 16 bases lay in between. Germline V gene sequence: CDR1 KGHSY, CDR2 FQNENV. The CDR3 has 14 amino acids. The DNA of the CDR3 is TGTGCCAGCAGCCCGGACAGCGCCTCCTTTGGCTACACCTTC. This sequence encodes CASSPDSASFGYTF.

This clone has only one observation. The CDR3, as DNA: TGTGCCTGGAGTCCCCGGGATTCACCCCTCCACTTT. Its translation is CAWSPRDSPLHF. The chain couples TRBV30 to TRBJ1-6; D remains ambiguous. This CDR3 has 12 amino acids. The germline CDR1 and CDR2 sequences are GTSNPN and SVGIG (reference sequence). V was pared by 2 bases and J by 8 bases, with 7 bases between.

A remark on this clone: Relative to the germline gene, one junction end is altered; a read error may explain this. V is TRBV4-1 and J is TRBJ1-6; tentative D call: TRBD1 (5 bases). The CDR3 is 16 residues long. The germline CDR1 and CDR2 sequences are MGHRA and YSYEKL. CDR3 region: CASSQGRGTYSSPLHF. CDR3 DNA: TGCGCCAGCAGCCAAGGCCGGGGGACCTATAGTTCACCCCTCCACTTT.

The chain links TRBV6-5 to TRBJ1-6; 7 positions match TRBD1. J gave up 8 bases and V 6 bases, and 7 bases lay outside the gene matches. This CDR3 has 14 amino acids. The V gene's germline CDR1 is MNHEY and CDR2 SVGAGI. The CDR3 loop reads CASRRGQIYSPLHF. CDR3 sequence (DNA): TGTGCCAGCAGAAGGGGACAGATATATTCACCCCTCCACTTT.

The CDR3: CASTSGGQETQYF. CDR3 nucleotides: TGTGCCAGCACCTCCGGGGGGCAAGAGACCCAGTACTTC. This rearrangement joins TRBV7-9 to TRBJ2-5; 7 bases are a match to TRBD2. The CDR3 has 13 amino acids. Germline values: CDR1 SEHNR, CDR2 FQNEAQ (reference sequence). J gave up 2 bases and V 7 bases, and 4 bases lay outside the gene matches.

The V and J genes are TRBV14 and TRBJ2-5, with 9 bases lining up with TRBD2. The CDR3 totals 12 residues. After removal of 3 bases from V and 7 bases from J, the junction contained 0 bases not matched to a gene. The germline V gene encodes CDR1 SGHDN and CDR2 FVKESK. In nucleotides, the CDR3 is TGTGCCAGCAGCCAGGGACTAGCGACCCAGTACTTC. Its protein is CASSQGLATQYF.

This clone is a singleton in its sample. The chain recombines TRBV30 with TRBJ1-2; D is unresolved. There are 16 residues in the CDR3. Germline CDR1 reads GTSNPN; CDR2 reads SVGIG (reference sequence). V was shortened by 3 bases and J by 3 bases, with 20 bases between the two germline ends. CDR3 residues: CAWRGASVLGYYGYTF. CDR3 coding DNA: TGTGCCTGGAGGGGAGCCTCGGTTCTCGGCTACTATGGCTACACCTTC.

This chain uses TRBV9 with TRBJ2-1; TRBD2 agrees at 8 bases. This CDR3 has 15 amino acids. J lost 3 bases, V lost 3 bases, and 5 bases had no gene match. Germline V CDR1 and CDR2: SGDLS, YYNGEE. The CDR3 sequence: CASSEAGDYYNEQFF. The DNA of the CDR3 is TGTGCCAGCAGCGAAGCGGGAGATTACTACAATGAGCAGTTCTTC.

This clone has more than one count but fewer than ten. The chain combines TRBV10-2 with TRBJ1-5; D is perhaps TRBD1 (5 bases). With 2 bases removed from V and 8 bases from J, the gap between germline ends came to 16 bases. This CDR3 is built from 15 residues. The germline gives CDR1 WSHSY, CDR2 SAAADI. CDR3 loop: CASSETDGGRKPQHF. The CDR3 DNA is TGCGCCAGCAGTGAGACAGACGGGGGGAGAAAGCCCCAGCATTTT.

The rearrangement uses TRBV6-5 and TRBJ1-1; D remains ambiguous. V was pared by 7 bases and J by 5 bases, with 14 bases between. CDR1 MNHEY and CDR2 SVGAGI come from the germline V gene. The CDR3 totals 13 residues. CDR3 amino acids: CASTPPGRTEAFF. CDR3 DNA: TGTGCCAGCACCCCCCCGGGTCGGACTGAAGCTTTCTTT.

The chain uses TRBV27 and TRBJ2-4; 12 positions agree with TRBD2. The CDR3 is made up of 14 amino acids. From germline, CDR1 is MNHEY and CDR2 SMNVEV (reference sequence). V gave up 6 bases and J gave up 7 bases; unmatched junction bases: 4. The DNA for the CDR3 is TGTGCCAGCAGCCAAACTAGCGGGGGGAACATTCAGTACTTC. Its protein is CASSQTSGGNIQYF.

CDR3: CASSQRDSIYEQYF. DNA for the CDR3: TGTGCCAGCAGCCAACGGGACAGCATTTACGAGCAGTACTTC. The chain couples TRBV4-2 to TRBJ2-7; 7 bases are shared with TRBD1. Looked up from germline, CDR1 is LGHNA and CDR2 is YNFKEQ. This CDR3 has 14 amino acids. V trimming: 2 bases; J trimming: 4 bases; junction bases outside the gene matches: 5.